Shown below are 9 T cell receptor beta chains from a single sample sequenced in a study of blood T cell repertoires in COVID-19. Assay used: immunoSEQ multiplex PCR; TCRdb lists only in-frame clones, some missing. Altogether about 67,000 clones are present, 70% to 90% being singletons, with the ten largest covering less than 1.5%. The sample consisted of peripheral blood. All receptors come from a woman aged 60-75 years with acute or convalescent COVID-19.

The gene calls are TRBV19 and TRBJ1-2; 10 nucleotides line up with TRBD1. J lost 8 bases, V lost 5 bases, and 5 bases had no gene match. The germline V gene has CDR1 LNHDA and CDR2 SQIVND (reference sequence). The CDR3 spans 13 residues. CDR3 DNA sequence: TGTGCCAGTAGTGACAGGGGGCGAAGGGGCTACACCTTC. Encoded protein: CASSDRGRRGYTF. Drawing the rest from reference TRBV19 and TRBJ1-2, the complete variable domain is DGGITQSPKYLFRKEGQNVTLSCEQNLNHDAMYWYRQDPGQGLRLIYYSQIVNDFQKGDIAEGYSVSREKKESFPLTVTSAQKNPTAFYLCASSDRGRRGYTFGSGTRLTVV.

This clone has a single count. The chain is built from TRBV7-9 and TRBJ1-1; 9 bases are a match to TRBD1. The germline V gene encodes CDR1 SEHNR and CDR2 FQNEAQ (reference sequence). V was clipped by 6 bases and J by 4 bases; unmatched bases: 6. The CDR3 length is 14 residues. CDR3 in amino acids: CASSPQGAGTEAFF. CDR3 bases: TGTGCCAGCAGTCCACAGGGGGCGGGCACTGAAGCTTTCTTT.

This chain connects TRBV7-9 to TRBJ1-3; tentative D call: TRBD1 (5 bases). Trimming shortened V by 1 base and J by 5 bases, and 9 bases separated the two germline ends. The CDR3 has 14 amino acids. From germline, CDR1 is SEHNR and CDR2 FQNEAQ (reference sequence). CDR3: CASSLGRERNTIYF. The CDR3 DNA is TGTGCCAGCAGCTTAGGCAGGGAAAGAAACACCATATATTTT.

This chain connects TRBV13 to TRBJ2-3; 10 positions match TRBD1. J lost 2 bases, V lost 5 bases, and 7 bases had no gene match. CDR3 length equals 16 residues. In germline, CDR1 is PRHDT, CDR2 FYEKMQ (reference sequence). CDR3: CASSPRDRGFTDTQYF. DNA for the CDR3: TGTGCCAGCAGCCCGCGGGACAGGGGTTTCACAGATACGCAGTATTTT.

The chain links TRBV3-1 (or the pseudogene TRBV3-2) to TRBJ1-1; D perhaps matches TRBD1 (6 bases). Trimming took off 0 bases at V and 0 bases at J, with 11 bases between the two ends. Germline assignment: CDR1 LGHDT and CDR2 YNNKEL (reference sequence). The CDR3 is 16 residues long. The DNA of the CDR3 is TGTGCCAGCAGCCAAGATCCGGACAGTCTGAACACTGAAGCTTTCTTT. Translation gives CASSQDPDSLNTEAFF.

In regard to this clone: One junction end does not reproduce the germline sequence, and a read error may be involved. The V gene is TRBV5-1, the J gene TRBJ1-2; TRBD1 aligns across 12 bases. The germline V gene has CDR1 SGHRS and CDR2 YFSETQ. The CDR3 covers 14 residues. The DNA of the CDR3 is TGCGCCCGCAGCGGGGACAGGGGGCGCGGGGGCTACACCTTC. Translating it yields CARSGDRGRGGYTF.

CDR3 in amino acids: CASSLTSGPTDTQYF. CDR3 bases: TGTGCCAGCAGCTTAACGAGCGGCCCTACAGATACGCAGTATTTT. The rearrangement uses TRBV7-3 and TRBJ2-3, with D possibly TRBD2 on 5 matching bases. V lost 0 bases, J lost 3 bases, and 10 bases lay in between. Germline-derived CDR1 and CDR2 are SGHTA and FQGTGA. This CDR3 is built from 15 residues.

The chain recombines TRBV19 with TRBJ1-2, with 11 bases lining up with TRBD1. CDR1 is LNHDA, CDR2 SQIVND, per germline (reference sequence). With V trimmed by 7 bases and J by 4 bases, 14 bases remained unmatched. This CDR3 comprises 17 residues. This chain's CDR3 is CASTELGLGQGAYGYTF. The CDR3 DNA sequence: TGTGCCAGTACCGAATTGGGATTAGGACAGGGGGCCTATGGCTACACCTTC.

The count of this clone is one. The genes are TRBV28 and TRBJ1-5; D is undetermined. The CDR3 has 15 residues. V dropped 2 bases and J dropped 0 bases, with 8 bases sitting between them. The germline gives CDR1 MDHEN, CDR2 SYDVKM. In DNA form, the CDR3 reads TGTGCCAGCAGTTTAGGAGATTATAGCAATCAGCCCCAGCATTTT. It translates to CASSLGDYSNQPQHF.